The present T cell receptor beta chain was sequenced within a study of T-cell reconstitution after alpha-beta-depleted transplantation in children. There are many counts of this clonotype. Germline CDR1 and CDR2: DFQATT and SNEGSKA (reference sequence). V shed 0 bases, J shed 1 base, and the junction held 3 bases outside the gene matches. This CDR3 region has 15 residues. Construction of the TCRbeta library involved unique molecular identifiers. TCRdb re-analysed the PCR reads in MiXCR, keeping a single row per CDR3 protein. The data contain about 600,000 distinct CDR3 sequences, under 12% of them seen just once; the ten biggest clones take up about 4.3%.

The chain has TRBV20-1 and TRBJ2-3, with 8 bases aligning to TRBD2. The TCR originated in a human donor who donated a stem cell graft to a child with acute myeloid leukemia. The input for sequencing was PBMCs from the stem cell graft donor, taken from the stem cell graft. The CDR3 sequence: CSARDLGLGTDTQYF. The CDR3 bases are TGCAGTGCTAGAGATCTGGGACTAGGCACAGATACGCAGTATTTT.